This T cell receptor beta chain was recorded in a study of identical twins. Study conclusions and caveats: For cord blood, abundant beta clonotypes had fewer insertions, unlike memory repertoires, which showed none. Low generation probability was overrepresented in out-of-frame alpha sequences shared by twins.

This clonotype has only a few counts. The antigen is unknown. Healthy Caucasians made up all donors. The V segment lost 1 base and the J segment 4 bases; nucleotides outside the gene matches: 7. There are 14 residues in the CDR3. CDR1 is DFQATT, CDR2 SNEGSKA, per germline (reference sequence). The cDNA had a unique molecular identifier and a template-switch universal primer site. In TCRdb, the 5' RACE reads were re-called with MiXCR into one record per CDR3 protein. The repertoire holds 1,800,000 or so distinct CDR3 sequences, about 32% seen once, with approximately 0.25% in the top ten. The chain is built from TRBV20-1 and TRBJ2-7; 7 bases agree with TRBD2. Sequenced input: cord blood. The receptor was isolated from a newborn girl in good health. The CDR3 DNA sequence: TGCAGTGCTAGAGTGATGGGGGGGGAATACGAGCAGTACTTC. Its protein product is CSARVMGGEYEQYF.